Below, one T cell receptor (beta chain) is given with its context. Assay used: immunoSEQ multiplex PCR; TCRdb lists only in-frame clones, some missing. The data contain more than 65,000 clones, roughly 88% of them seen just once; the ten biggest clones take up around 4.6%. The data were taken from a study of technical replicates of blood from a handful of donors. V was shortened by 2 bases and J by 4 bases, with 9 bases between the two germline ends. The CDR3 runs 12 residues. CDR1 and CDR2 (germline): GTSNPN, SVGIG (reference sequence). V and J are TRBV30 and TRBJ2-7; D gene ambiguous. Material: PBMCs. This clonotype was sampled from a human donor in good health. Some clones in this sample may be carry-over from other donors' samples. CDR3 DNA sequence: TGTGCCTGGAGTTCTGGCGGATACGAGCAGTACTTC. This codes for CAWSSGGYEQYF.